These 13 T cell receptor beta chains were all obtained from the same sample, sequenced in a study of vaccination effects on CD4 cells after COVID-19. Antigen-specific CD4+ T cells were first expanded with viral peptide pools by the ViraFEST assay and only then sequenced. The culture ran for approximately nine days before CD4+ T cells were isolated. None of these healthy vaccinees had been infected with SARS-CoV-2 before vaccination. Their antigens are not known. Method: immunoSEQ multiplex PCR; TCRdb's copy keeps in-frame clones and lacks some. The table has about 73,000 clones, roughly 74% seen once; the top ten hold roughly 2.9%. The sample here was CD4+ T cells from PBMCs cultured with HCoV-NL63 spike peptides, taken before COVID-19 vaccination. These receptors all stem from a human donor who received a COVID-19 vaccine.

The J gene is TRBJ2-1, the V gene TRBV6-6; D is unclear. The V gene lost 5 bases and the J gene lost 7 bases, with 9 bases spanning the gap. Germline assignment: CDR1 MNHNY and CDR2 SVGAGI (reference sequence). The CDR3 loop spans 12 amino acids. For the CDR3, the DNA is TGTGCCAGCAGTCCCCTGCTTAATGAGCAGTTCTTC. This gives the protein CASSPLLNEQFF.

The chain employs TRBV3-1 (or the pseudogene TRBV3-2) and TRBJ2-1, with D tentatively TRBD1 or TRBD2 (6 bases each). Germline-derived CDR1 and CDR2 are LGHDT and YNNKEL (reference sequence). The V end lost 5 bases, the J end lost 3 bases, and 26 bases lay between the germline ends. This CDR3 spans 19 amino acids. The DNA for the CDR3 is TGTGCCAGCAGCGGACTACAGGGTGCTAGCCCCTACAACTACAATGAGCAGTTCTTC. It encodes CASSGLQGASPYNYNEQFF.

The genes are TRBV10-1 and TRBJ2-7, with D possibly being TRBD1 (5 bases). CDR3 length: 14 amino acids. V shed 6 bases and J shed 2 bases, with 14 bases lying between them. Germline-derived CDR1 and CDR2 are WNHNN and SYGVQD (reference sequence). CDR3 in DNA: TGCGCCAGCAGCCTAAACAGGACAACCTACGAGCAGTACGTC. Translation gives CASSLNRTTYEQYV.

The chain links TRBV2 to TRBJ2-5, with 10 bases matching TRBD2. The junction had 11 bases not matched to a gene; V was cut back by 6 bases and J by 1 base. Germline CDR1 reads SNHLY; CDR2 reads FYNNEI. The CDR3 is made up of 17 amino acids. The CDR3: CASRSILWTSGQETQYF. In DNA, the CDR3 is TGTGCCAGCAGGTCCATCTTGTGGACTAGCGGCCAAGAGACCCAGTACTTC.

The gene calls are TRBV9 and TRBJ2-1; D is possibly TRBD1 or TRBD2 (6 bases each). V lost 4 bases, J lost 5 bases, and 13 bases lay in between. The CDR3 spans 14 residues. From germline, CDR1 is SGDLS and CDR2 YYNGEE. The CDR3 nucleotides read TGTGCCAGCAGCCGGGGGCCCAGAGACAATGAGCAGTTCTTC. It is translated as CASSRGPRDNEQFF.

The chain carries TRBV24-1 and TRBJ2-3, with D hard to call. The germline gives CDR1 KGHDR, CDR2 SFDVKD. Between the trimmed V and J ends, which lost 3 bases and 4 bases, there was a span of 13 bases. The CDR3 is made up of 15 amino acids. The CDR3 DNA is TGTGCCACCAGTGATCCGACCACCCAAGCAGATACGCAGTATTTT. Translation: CATSDPTTQADTQYF.

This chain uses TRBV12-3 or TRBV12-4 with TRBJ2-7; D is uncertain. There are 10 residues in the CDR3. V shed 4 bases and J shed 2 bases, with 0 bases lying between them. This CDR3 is CASSSYEQYV. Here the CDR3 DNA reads TGTGCCAGCAGTTCCTACGAGCAGTACGTC.

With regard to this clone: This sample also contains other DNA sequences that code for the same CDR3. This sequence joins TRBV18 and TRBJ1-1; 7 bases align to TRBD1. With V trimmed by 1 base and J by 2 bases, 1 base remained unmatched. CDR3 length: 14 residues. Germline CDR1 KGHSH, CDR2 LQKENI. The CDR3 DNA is TGTGCCAGCTCACCACAGGGGGCCAACACTGAAGCTTTCTTT. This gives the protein CASSPQGANTEAFF.

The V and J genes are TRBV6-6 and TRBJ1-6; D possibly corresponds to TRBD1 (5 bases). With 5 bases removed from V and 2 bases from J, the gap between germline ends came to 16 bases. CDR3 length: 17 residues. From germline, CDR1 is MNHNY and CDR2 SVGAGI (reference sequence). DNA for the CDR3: TGTGCCAGCAGTCTTCGTTCTACGGGACCCTATAATTCACCCCTCCACTTT. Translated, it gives CASSLRSTGPYNSPLHF.

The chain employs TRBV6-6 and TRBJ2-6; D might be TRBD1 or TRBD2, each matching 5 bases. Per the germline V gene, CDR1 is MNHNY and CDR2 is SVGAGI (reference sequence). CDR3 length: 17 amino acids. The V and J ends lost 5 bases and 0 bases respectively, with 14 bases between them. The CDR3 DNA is TGTGCCAGCAGTCCGGGTCGGGACCGCTCTGGGGCCAACGTCCTGACTTTC. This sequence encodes CASSPGRDRSGANVLTF.

As DNA, the CDR3 is TGTGCCAGCAGCTTGCTGGACAGCAATTCACCCCTCCACTTT. Translated, it gives CASSLLDSNSPLHF. The chain carries TRBV5-8 and TRBJ1-6; tentatively, D is TRBD1 (6 bases). CDR3 length: 14 residues. Germline V gene data show CDR1 as SGHTS and CDR2 as YDEGEE. Trimming removed 1 base from V and 7 bases from J, with 9 bases in between.

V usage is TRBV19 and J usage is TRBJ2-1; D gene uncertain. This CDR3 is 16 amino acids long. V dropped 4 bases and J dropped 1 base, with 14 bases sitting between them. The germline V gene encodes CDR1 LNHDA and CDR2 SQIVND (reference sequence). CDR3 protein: CASSKTPWASYNEQFF. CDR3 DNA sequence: TGTGCCAGTAGTAAAACCCCATGGGCTTCCTACAATGAGCAGTTCTTC.

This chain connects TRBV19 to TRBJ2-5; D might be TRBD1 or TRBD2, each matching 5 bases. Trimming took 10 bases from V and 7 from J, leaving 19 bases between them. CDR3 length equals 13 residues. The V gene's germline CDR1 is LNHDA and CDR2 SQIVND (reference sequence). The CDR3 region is CATYGDGKGTQYF. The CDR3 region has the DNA TGTGCCACTTACGGGGACGGGAAAGGGACCCAGTACTTC.